This record looks at one TCR beta chain sequence and its context. Its antigen is still unknown. Construction of the TCRbeta library involved unique molecular identifiers. TCRdb recomputed calls from the PCR reads with MiXCR, one row per CDR3 protein. Of approximately 800,000 distinct CDR3 sequences in the sample, less than 20% were seen once. These data originate in a study of T-cell reconstitution after alpha-beta-depleted transplantation in children. Points from the study as a whole: After transplant, at about two months, alpha-beta T cells were reportedly derived from several hundred expanded graft clones. T-cell counts and diversity at one year following transplant were attributed mainly to newly produced T cells.

The receptor was isolated from a male patient under 18 who had a stem cell transplant for acute lymphoblastic leukemia, so the T cells may come from the graft donor. The input for sequencing was PBMCs, mostly from graft donor cells, taken 360 days after TCRalphabeta/CD19-depleted stem cell transplant.

CDR3 sequence: CASSPRTGTGFDEQYF. The DNA of the CDR3 is TGTGCCAGCAGCCCCCGGACCGGGACAGGGTTCGACGAGCAGTACTTC. J is TRBJ2-7 and V is TRBV7-2, with 9 nucleotides matching TRBD1. The CDR3 runs to 16 residues. The germline V gene encodes CDR1 SGHTA and CDR2 FQGNSA. Trimming at V came to 5 bases and at J to 5 bases, leaving 13 bases not matched to a gene.